This TCR beta chain is from a study of vaccination and CD4 T cells after COVID-19 (dated by TCRdb to between 2021 and 2024). Notes on the research overall: The convalescent cohort comprised six males and four females, including two Hispanic individuals, seven Caucasians, two Asians and one multiracial person. Participants got two doses of the Pfizer-BioNTech BNT162b2 vaccine (n=8) or two doses of the Moderna mRNA-1273 vaccine (n=2). Post-COVID blood samples from convalescent patients were collected a median of about 100 days after diagnosis, with a range of roughly 30 to 161 days. Post-vaccine blood samples were collected a median of approximately 77 days after the second vaccine dose, ranging from about 13 to 241 days. Overlapping spike peptide pools from SARS-CoV-2 and from the common cold coronaviruses HCoV-NL63, HCoV-OC43 and HCoV-229E were used as culture stimuli. In control cultures, a CEFX viral epitope pool was used as positive control, an HIV-1 Nef peptide pool was used as negative control, or no peptide was added. The spike-specific CD4+ TCR repertoire was compared before and after mRNA vaccination in over 9 COVID-19 convalescent patients and a handful of infection-naive healthy vaccine recipients.

To note about this clonotype: What this receptor recognizes is not known. Per-nucleotide qualities are absent, and no much larger clonotype sits a single base away.

Trimming removed 6 bases from V and 2 bases from J, leaving 20 bases between the germline ends. The CDR3 spans 16 residues, from the cysteine through the phenylalanine. Only CDR3 DNA is held: 48 bases, read in frame from base 1. CDR1 is given as DFQATT and CDR2 as SNEGSKA, both from the germline V gene (reference sequence). What the research found in general, with its limitations: Only a relatively small number of convalescent patients were included in the study, and early timepoints following natural infection were not analyzed. The median number of SARS-CoV-2-reactive clonotypes rose from under 25 after infection to 38 after vaccination, but the change was not significant. Nearly all vaccine-specific clones in convalescent patients (304 of 307) were mono-reactive for SARS-CoV-2 spike rather than cross-reactive with common cold coronaviruses. In convalescent patients, a median roughly 85% of post-vaccine SARS-CoV-2-reactive clones were detected only after vaccination, suggesting vaccine-specific priming.

This specimen's treatment or condition label, interpreted: roughly 11-day PBMC culture with coronavirus spike peptide pools or control peptides (ViraFEST assay). To expand antigen-specific T cells with peptide pools and then pick out the expanded clonotypes through TCR sequencing, the study relied on the ViraFEST assay. Negative nucleocapsid antibody tests taken both before and after vaccination confirmed that the healthy vaccine recipients had no prior SARS-CoV-2 infection. Each well held 1.5 million to 2.5 million PBMCs cultured with about 9.8 ug/ml peptide pools in IMDM containing 5% human AB serum and roughly 9.3 IU/ml IL-2. On days 3 and 7, half of the culture medium was replaced with fresh IL-2-containing medium. CD4+ T cells were isolated after about 10 days of culture through negative selection using the EasySep CD4+ T cell isolation kit. Ficoll-Paque Plus gradient centrifugation was used to isolate PBMCs from whole blood, and the isolated PBMCs were then either used fresh or cryopreserved at -140C. Each culture condition was generally run in triplicate wells.

The library came from PCR. TCR sequencing of DNA from cultured CD4+ T cells used the Oncomine TCR Beta short-read assay at the Johns Hopkins FTIC core. The QIAamp micro DNA kit was used to extract genomic DNA from the cultured CD4+ T cells. Oncomine TCR Beta libraries made from cultured CD4+ T cells were pooled using unique dual indexes and sequenced on an Illumina iSeq 100. The paper's data handling went like this. Non-productive sequences were removed, and CDR3s not starting with C, not ending with F or W, or shorter than 7 amino acids were discarded. Antigen-specific clonotypes were identified using the MANAFEST web application through comparison of peptide-stimulated wells with reference and other culture wells. Positive clones required FDR below 0.05, an odds ratio above 5, and productive frequency above 0.1% in at least two of three replicate wells. A clonotype was classed as cross-reactive if the clonotype showed significant expansion both in SARS-CoV-2 spike wells and in at least one common cold coronavirus spike condition. CDR3 homology was assessed with Levenshtein distances (stringdist) and unrooted phylogenetic trees (ape) in R version 3.6.1. TCRdb trimmed the raw reads at Q25, called clones with MiXCR and kept productive beta chains. When rows share a CDR3 protein, they turn into one entry using the most common DNA and genes. The V and J calls and clone size are TCRdb's, not the authors'. The sample data list 19,000 or so distinct CDR3 sequences, and around 83% of these were observed just once. Of the sample, roughly a sixth is held by the ten largest clones.

The sequences come from CD4+ T cells from blood, cultured in vitro, collected after SARS-CoV-2 vaccination. This receptor was taken from a human donor who received a COVID-19 vaccine. Recombination joined TRBV20-1 with TRBJ1-5, with the D gene not clear enough to name. The bases are TGCAGTGCAACCCTCGGTCCGGAGGTACGCAATCAGCCCCAGCATTTT. It is translated as CSATLGPEVRNQPQHF.